This record covers a single T cell receptor beta chain. The record originates from a study of blood T cell repertoires in COVID-19. Study at large: Samples representing acute and convalescent COVID-19 were sourced from the United States, Italy and Spain. Nucleic acid was either cDNA or gDNA, and it came from T cells, B-cell-depleted T cells, or PBMCs.

Seattle patient enrollment occurred during active infection, with longitudinal follow-up thereafter. With V trimmed by 1 base and J by 4 bases, 0 bases remained unmatched. The length of the CDR3 is 16 residues. Germline CDR1 and CDR2: SGHDN and FVKESK. Original data processing: Estimates of nucleated cell counts were drawn from the amplification of reference gene primers. Libraries were prepared by immunoSEQ multiplex PCR; TCRdb keeps only in-frame clonotypes and omits some of them. That table is the source of V, J and clone size, and D and trimming were worked out from the DNA. The sample contains 100,000 or so clones, about 85% of which appear only once.

The chain joins TRBV14 to TRBJ2-1; TRBD2 agrees at 14 bases. Specimen: peripheral blood. The TCR originated in a woman aged 45-60 years with COVID-19, enrolled during active disease. CDR3 loop: CASSQGTSGGYNEQFF. The DNA for the CDR3 is TGTGCCAGCAGCCAAGGGACTAGCGGGGGGTACAATGAGCAGTTCTTC.